This T cell receptor beta chain comes out of a study of T cells in Graves' hyperthyroidism and ophthalmopathy. General study findings and limits: From stable hyperthyroidism, ophthalmopathy was separated by a 13 V-J model.

This clonotype was counted between two and nine times. Its antigen is undetermined. The germline V gene has CDR1 DFQATT and CDR2 SNEGSKA (reference sequence). With 6 bases removed from V and 9 bases from J, the gap between germline ends came to 12 bases. This CDR3 has 11 amino acids. RNA transcripts served as the template for amplifying TCR beta CDR3 regions. The HTBI primer set was used in a first-round RT-PCR of the TCR CDR3. MiXCR, applied by TCRdb to the multiplex PCR reads, yields one record per CDR3 protein. The sample has hundreds of thousands of distinct CDR3 sequences; about 16% are singletons. Diagnoses used clinical symptoms, serum thyroxine and TRAb, thyroid ultrasound and orbital computed tomography.

Sequenced material: blood. This chain joins TRBV20-1 and TRBJ2-1; D not resolved. This TCR came from a woman aged 60-75 years with Graves' ophthalmopathy. In nucleotides, the CDR3 is TGCAGTGCAACCAAACGGATTGAGCAGTTCTTC. It codes for CSATKRIEQFF.